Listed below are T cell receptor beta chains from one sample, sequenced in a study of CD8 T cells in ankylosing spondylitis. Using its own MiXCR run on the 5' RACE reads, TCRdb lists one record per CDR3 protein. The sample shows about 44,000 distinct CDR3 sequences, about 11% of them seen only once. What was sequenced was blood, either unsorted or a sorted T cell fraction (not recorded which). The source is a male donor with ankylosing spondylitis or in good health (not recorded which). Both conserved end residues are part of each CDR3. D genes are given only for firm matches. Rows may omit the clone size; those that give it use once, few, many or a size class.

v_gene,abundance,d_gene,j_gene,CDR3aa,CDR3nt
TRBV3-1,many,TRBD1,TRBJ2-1,CASSQDGQGKQFF,TGTGCCAGCAGCCAAGATGGACAGGGAAAGCAGTTCTTC
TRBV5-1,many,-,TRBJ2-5,CASSLEGGGGGETQYF,TGCGCCAGCAGCTTGGAGGGTGGTGGCGGAGGAGAGACCCAGTACTTC
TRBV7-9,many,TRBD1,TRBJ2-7,CASSTDRGYEQYF,TGTGCCAGCAGCACTGACAGGGGCTACGAGCAGTACTTC
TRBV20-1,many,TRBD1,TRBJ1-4,CSASLDRGQPNEKLFF,TGCAGTGCTAGTTTGGATCGGGGACAGCCTAATGAAAAACTGTTTTTT
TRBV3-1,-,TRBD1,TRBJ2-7,CASCHTGTVSYEQYF,TGTGCCAGCTGCCACACCGGGACAGTCTCCTACGAGCAGTACTTC
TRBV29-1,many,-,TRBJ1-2,CSVEGGADYTF,TGCAGCGTTGAAGGAGGAGCCGACTACACCTTC
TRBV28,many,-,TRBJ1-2,CASTSGGRDSYGYTF,TGTGCCAGCACCTCCGGGGGAAGGGATAGCTATGGCTACACCTTC
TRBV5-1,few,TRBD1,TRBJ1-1,CASSASQGRYTEAFF,TGCGCCAGCAGCGCCTCACAGGGGAGGTACACTGAAGCTTTCTTT
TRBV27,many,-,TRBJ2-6,CASSLGVSGANVLTF,TGTGCCAGCAGCCTAGGGGTCTCTGGGGCCAACGTCCTGACTTTC
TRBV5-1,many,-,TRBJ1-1,CASSLARNTEAFF,TGCGCCAGCAGCTTGGCCAGGAACACTGAAGCTTTCTTT
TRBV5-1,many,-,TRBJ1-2,CASSLAGNGYTF,TGCGCCAGCAGCTTAGCAGGGAATGGCTACACCTTC
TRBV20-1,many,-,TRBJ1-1,CSALPGVRPEAFF,TGCAGTGCGCTTCCGGGGGTTCGGCCTGAAGCTTTCTTT
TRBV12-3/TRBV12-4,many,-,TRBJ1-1,CASSLRATEAFF,TGTGCCAGCAGTTTAAGGGCGACCGAAGCTTTCTTT
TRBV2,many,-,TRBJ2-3,CASSEPQRIDTQYF,TGTGCCAGCAGTGAACCCCAGCGGATCGATACGCAGTATTTT
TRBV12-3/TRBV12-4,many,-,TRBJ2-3,CASTHSTDTQYF,TGTGCCAGCACCCACTCAACAGATACGCAGTATTTT
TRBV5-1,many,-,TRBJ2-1,CASSYSSSYNEQFF,TGCGCCAGCAGCTACTCGAGCTCCTACAATGAGCAGTTCTTC
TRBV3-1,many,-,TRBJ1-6,CASSQSAENSPLHF,TGTGCCAGCAGCCAATCCGCCGAAAATTCACCCCTCCACTTT
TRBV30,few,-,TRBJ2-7,CAWSRGRQEYEQYF,TGTGCCTGGAGTCGGGGTCGACAGGAATACGAGCAGTACTTC
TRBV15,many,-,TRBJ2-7,CATSRGTGSYEQYF,TGTGCCACCAGCAGAGGGACCGGTTCCTACGAGCAGTACTTC
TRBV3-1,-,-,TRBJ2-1,CASCQDGGDYNEQFF,TGTGCCTCCTGCCAAGATGGCGGAGACTACAATGAGCAGTTCTTC
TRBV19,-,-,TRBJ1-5,CASSSYTLPSNQPQHF,TGTGCCAGTAGTAGCTACACGCTGCCGAGCAATCAGCCCCAGCATTTT
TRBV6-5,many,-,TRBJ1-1,CASSYSQNTEAFF,TGTGCCAGCAGTTACTCGCAGAACACTGAAGCTTTCTTT
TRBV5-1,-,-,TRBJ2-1,CASSLVPGRNEQFF,TGCGCCAGCAGCTTGGTGCCAGGGAGGAATGAGCAGTTCTTC
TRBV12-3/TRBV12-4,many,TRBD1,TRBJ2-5,CASSPLSIGTGVQETQYF,TGTGCCAGCAGTCCCCTGAGTATTGGGACAGGGGTACAAGAGACCCAGTACTTC